This TCR beta chain was sequenced during a study of blood T cell repertoires in COVID-19. Study background: Samples taken during acute and convalescent COVID-19 were collected in the United States, Italy and Spain. PBMCs, B-cell-depleted T cells, or T cells provided the cDNA or gDNA that made up the material.

The CDR3 spans 15 residues. Germline values: CDR1 WSHSY, CDR2 SAAADI. The V gene end was trimmed by 3 bases and the J gene end by 4 bases; junction bases not matched to a gene: 5. As processed by the authors: Nucleated cell counts were estimated from reference gene primer amplification. Clones were sequenced by immunoSEQ multiplex PCR, and TCRdb holds only the in-frame ones, with some missing. V, J and clone size reflect that table, while D and trimming were determined from the DNA. The sample contains about 380,000 clones, approximately 77% of which appear only once. Sequencing used peripheral blood. The source is a human donor with acute or convalescent COVID-19. The donor label of this sample is uncertain. This chain joins TRBV10-2 and TRBJ1-1; 10 bases map to TRBD1. The CDR3 DNA is TGCGCCAGCAGTGACTGGGACAGGGGCGGCACTGAAGCTTTCTTT. Translated: CASSDWDRGGTEAFF.